A selection of T cell receptor beta chains follows, all from one sample in a study of vaccination and CD4 T cells after COVID-19. TCRdb recomputed calls from the PCR reads with MiXCR, one row per CDR3 protein. This table holds around 15,000 distinct CDR3 sequences, approximately 73% found once. No cognate antigen is known for these TCRs. Sequencing used CD4+ T cells from blood, cultured in vitro. The receptor source for this set is a human donor who had recovered from COVID-19. Both conserved end residues are part of each CDR3. Fields, in order: D gene, clone size, CDR3 length, V gene, J gene, CDR3 protein, CDR3 DNA. A D gene is named only where the DNA matches it firmly. Clone sizes are given selectively: once, few, many, or a class where the clone is expanded.

d_gene: TRBD2
abundance: .
len: 14
v_gene: TRBV20-1
j_gene: TRBJ2-5
CDR3aa: CSARGSGGLGTQYF
CDR3nt: TGCAGTGCTAGAGGGAGCGGGGGGTTAGGGACCCAGTACTTC

d_gene: .
abundance: few
len: 13
v_gene: TRBV7-2
j_gene: TRBJ1-1
CDR3aa: CASSSGPAAEAFF
CDR3nt: TGTGCCAGCAGCTCCGGACCCGCCGCTGAAGCTTTCTTT

d_gene: .
abundance: few
len: 16
v_gene: TRBV20-1
j_gene: TRBJ1-5
CDR3aa: CSARGSWRVSNQPQHF
CDR3nt: TGCAGTGCTAGGGGGTCGTGGAGGGTCAGCAATCAGCCCCAGCATTTT

d_gene: TRBD1
abundance: .
len: 13
v_gene: TRBV6-2/TRBV6-3
j_gene: TRBJ2-1
CDR3aa: CASDDRVGNEQFF
CDR3nt: TGTGCCAGCGACGACAGGGTTGGGAATGAGCAGTTCTTC

d_gene: TRBD1
abundance: .
len: 16
v_gene: TRBV28
j_gene: TRBJ1-5
CDR3aa: CASNPGDRGDNQPQHF
CDR3nt: TGTGCCAGCAATCCGGGGGACAGGGGTGACAATCAGCCCCAGCATTTT

d_gene: .
abundance: .
len: 15
v_gene: TRBV6-4
j_gene: TRBJ2-3
CDR3aa: CASSDSIRGADTQYF
CDR3nt: TGTGCCAGCAGTGACTCAATCCGGGGAGCAGATACGCAGTATTTT

d_gene: .
abundance: .
len: 16
v_gene: TRBV4-3
j_gene: TRBJ1-6
CDR3aa: CASSQLQVSYNSPLHF
CDR3nt: TGCGCCAGCAGCCAGCTCCAAGTCTCCTATAATTCACCCCTCCACTTT

d_gene: TRBD1
abundance: .
len: 17
v_gene: TRBV20-1
j_gene: TRBJ1-5
CDR3aa: CSASRDRGRDGNQPHHF
CDR3nt: TGCAGTGCTAGTCGGGACAGGGGAAGGGACGGCAATCAGCCCCACCATTTT

d_gene: .
abundance: .
len: 19
v_gene: TRBV11-3
j_gene: TRBJ2-2
CDR3aa: CASSQTRRQSERTPGSCFF
CDR3nt: .

d_gene: .
abundance: few
len: 14
v_gene: TRBV7-2
j_gene: TRBJ1-5
CDR3aa: CASSLVGINQPQHF
CDR3nt: TGTGCCAGCAGCTTAGTGGGCATCAATCAGCCCCAGCATTTT

d_gene: .
abundance: .
len: 12
v_gene: TRBV29-1
j_gene: TRBJ1-1
CDR3aa: CSVEERYTEAFF
CDR3nt: TGCAGCGTTGAAGAGAGGTACACTGAAGCTTTCTTT

d_gene: .
abundance: .
len: 12
v_gene: TRBV24-1
j_gene: TRBJ1-2
CDR3aa: CATQDRNYGYTF
CDR3nt: TGTGCCACCCAGGACAGAAACTATGGCTACACCTTC

d_gene: TRBD2
abundance: .
len: 15
v_gene: TRBV11-2
j_gene: TRBJ2-1
CDR3aa: CASSLSRGGPLEQFF
CDR3nt: TGTGCCAGCAGCTTAAGCCGGGGGGGACCCCTAGAGCAGTTCTTC

d_gene: TRBD1
abundance: .
len: 18
v_gene: TRBV6-2/TRBV6-3
j_gene: TRBJ2-7
CDR3aa: CASSVTGFKIPSLHEQYF
CDR3nt: TGTGCCAGCAGTGTGACAGGGTTCAAAATTCCCTCACTACACGAGCAGTACTTC

d_gene: .
abundance: .
len: 15
v_gene: TRBV28
j_gene: TRBJ1-3
CDR3aa: CASSPVGPPGNTIYF
CDR3nt: TGTGCCAGCAGTCCCGTGGGGCCCCCCGGAAACACCATATATTTT

d_gene: .
abundance: few
len: 16
v_gene: TRBV6-5
j_gene: TRBJ1-5
CDR3aa: CASSYLRGIGNQPQHF
CDR3nt: TGTGCCAGCAGCTACCTCAGGGGAATCGGGAATCAGCCCCAGCATTTT

d_gene: .
abundance: .
len: 14
v_gene: TRBV7-8
j_gene: TRBJ2-7
CDR3aa: CASSFEGASYEQYF
CDR3nt: TGTGCCAGCAGCTTCGAGGGAGCCTCCTACGAGCAGTACTTC

d_gene: .
abundance: .
len: 15
v_gene: TRBV10-1
j_gene: TRBJ2-3
CDR3aa: CASSESGGGKDTQYF
CDR3nt: TGCGCCAGCAGTGAGTCCGGAGGAGGTAAAGATACGCAGTATTTT

d_gene: .
abundance: .
len: 13
v_gene: TRBV27
j_gene: TRBJ1-1
CDR3aa: CASSPNRQNQAFF
CDR3nt: TGTGCCAGCAGTCCAAATCGTCAGAATCAAGCTTTCTTT

d_gene: TRBD2
abundance: .
len: 16
v_gene: TRBV24-1
j_gene: TRBJ2-1
CDR3aa: CATSDLRAGLYNEQFF
CDR3nt: TGTGCCACCAGTGATTTGCGAGCGGGACTGTACAATGAGCAGTTCTTC

d_gene: .
abundance: few
len: 13
v_gene: TRBV24-1
j_gene: TRBJ2-3
CDR3aa: CATSPPFTDTQYF
CDR3nt: TGTGCCACCAGTCCACCCTTCACAGATACGCAGTATTTT

d_gene: .
abundance: .
len: 14
v_gene: TRBV7-2
j_gene: TRBJ1-1
CDR3aa: CASSLRRGNTEAFF
CDR3nt: TGTGCCAGCAGCTTACGGCGGGGGAACACTGAAGCTTTCTTT

d_gene: TRBD1
abundance: .
len: 16
v_gene: TRBV7-6
j_gene: TRBJ1-5
CDR3aa: CASSRTGTGLDQPQHF
CDR3nt: TGTGCCAGCAGTCGTACCGGGACAGGGCTGGATCAGCCCCAGCATTTT

d_gene: .
abundance: .
len: 14
v_gene: TRBV10-3
j_gene: TRBJ1-5
CDR3aa: CAISLGGNNQPQHF
CDR3nt: TGTGCCATCTCCTTGGGAGGGAATAATCAGCCCCAGCATTTT

d_gene: .
abundance: few
len: 12
v_gene: TRBV6-2/TRBV6-3
j_gene: TRBJ1-2
CDR3aa: CASRRTESGYTF
CDR3nt: TGTGCCAGCAGGCGGACGGAAAGTGGCTACACCTTC

d_gene: .
abundance: .
len: 14
v_gene: TRBV27
j_gene: TRBJ1-1
CDR3aa: CASSLYTRGAEAFF
CDR3nt: TGTGCCAGCAGTTTATACACAAGGGGCGCTGAAGCTTTCTTT

d_gene: .
abundance: .
len: 14
v_gene: TRBV7-2
j_gene: TRBJ1-2
CDR3aa: CASSSSAGSYGYTF
CDR3nt: TGTGCCAGCAGCTCCTCGGCGGGGAGTTATGGCTACACCTTC

d_gene: .
abundance: .
len: 16
v_gene: TRBV6-1
j_gene: TRBJ2-4
CDR3aa: CASSGWRNLAKNIQYF
CDR3nt: TGTGCCAGCAGTGGTTGGCGGAACTTAGCCAAAAACATTCAGTACTTC

d_gene: .
abundance: .
len: 12
v_gene: TRBV6-1
j_gene: TRBJ1-2
CDR3aa: CASRRTDYGYTF
CDR3nt: TGTGCCAGCAGACGAACAGACTATGGCTACACCTTC

d_gene: .
abundance: .
len: 17
v_gene: TRBV2
j_gene: TRBJ1-4
CDR3aa: CASSPRAVLTDNEKLFF
CDR3nt: TGTGCCAGCAGCCCCAGGGCGGTATTGACGGACAATGAAAAACTGTTTTTT

d_gene: .
abundance: .
len: 14
v_gene: TRBV6-5
j_gene: TRBJ1-2
CDR3aa: CASSYLGQTYGYTF
CDR3nt: TGTGCCAGCAGTTATCTAGGACAGACCTATGGCTACACCTTC

d_gene: .
abundance: .
len: 12
v_gene: TRBV29-1
j_gene: TRBJ1-2
CDR3aa: CSGQTLEYGYTF
CDR3nt: TGCAGCGGACAGACCCTCGAGTATGGCTACACCTTC

d_gene: TRBD2
abundance: once
len: 15
v_gene: TRBV20-1
j_gene: TRBJ2-6
CDR3aa: CSATSGRTGANVLTF
CDR3nt: TGCAGTGCTACTAGCGGGAGGACTGGGGCCAACGTCCTGACTTTC

d_gene: .
abundance: .
len: 16
v_gene: TRBV21-1
j_gene: TRBJ2-1
CDR3aa: CASSKLGRGSYNEQFF
CDR3nt: TGTGCCAGCAGCAAATTGGGGCGGGGCTCCTACAATGAGCAGTTCTTC

d_gene: .
abundance: .
len: 13
v_gene: TRBV7-2
j_gene: TRBJ2-7
CDR3aa: CASSYSPIYEQYF
CDR3nt: TGTGCCAGCAGCTATTCGCCTATCTACGAGCAGTACTTC

d_gene: .
abundance: once
len: 17
v_gene: TRBV20-1
j_gene: TRBJ1-6
CDR3aa: CSATSHVGGGINSPLHF
CDR3nt: TGCAGTGCTACCAGCCATGTTGGGGGCGGTATAAATTCACCCCTCCACTTT

d_gene: .
abundance: few
len: 12
v_gene: TRBV20-1
j_gene: TRBJ1-5
CDR3aa: CSAWRKNQPQHF
CDR3nt: TGCAGTGCTTGGCGGAAAAATCAGCCCCAGCATTTT